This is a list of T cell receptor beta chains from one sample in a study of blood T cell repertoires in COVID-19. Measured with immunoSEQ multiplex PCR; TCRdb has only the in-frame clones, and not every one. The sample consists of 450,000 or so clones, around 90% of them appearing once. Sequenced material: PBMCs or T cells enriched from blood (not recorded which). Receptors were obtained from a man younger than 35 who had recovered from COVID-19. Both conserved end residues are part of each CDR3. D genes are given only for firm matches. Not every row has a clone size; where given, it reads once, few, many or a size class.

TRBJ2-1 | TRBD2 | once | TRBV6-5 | TGTGCCAGCGCTAGCGGGGGGGCTGAGTTCGGTGAGCAGTTCTTC | CASASGGAEFGEQFF
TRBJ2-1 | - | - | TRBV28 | TGTGCCAGCAGTGCCTTTACGGGGCAGTTCTTC | CASSAFTGQFF
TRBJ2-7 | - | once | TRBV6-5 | TGTGCCAGCAGGGGGACACCAGGTCCCTACGAGCAGTACTTC | CASRGTPGPYEQYF
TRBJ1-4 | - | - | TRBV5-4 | TGTGCCAGCAGCTTACAGGGCCCTAATGAAAAACTGTTTTTT | CASSLQGPNEKLFF
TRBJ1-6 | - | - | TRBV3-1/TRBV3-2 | TGTGCCAGCAGCCAAGGAGATTCACCCCTCCACTTT | CASSQGDSPLHF
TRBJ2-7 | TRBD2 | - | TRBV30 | TGTGCCTGGAGCCTGGGAGCGGGGTACTACGAGCAGTACTTC | CAWSLGAGYYEQYF
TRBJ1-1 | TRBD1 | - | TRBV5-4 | TGTGCCAGCAGTTCCTGGGACAGGAGTACTGAAGCTTTCTTT | CASSSWDRSTEAFF
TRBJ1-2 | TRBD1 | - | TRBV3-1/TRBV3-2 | TGTGCCAGCAGCCAAGGGACAGGGGTTAGGTATGGCTACACCTTC | CASSQGTGVRYGYTF
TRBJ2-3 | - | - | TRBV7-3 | TGTGCCAGCAGCTATTACGGAGTGCGGGATACGCAGTATTTT | CASSYYGVRDTQYF
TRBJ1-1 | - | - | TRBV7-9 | TGTGCCAGCAGCTTATTAATGCCGCCACAGGGCGGCACTGAAGCTTTCTTT | CASSLLMPPQGGTEAFF
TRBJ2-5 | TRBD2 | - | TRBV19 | TGTGCCAGTAGTTCACTAGCGGAAGAGACCCAGTACTTC | CASSSLAEETQYF
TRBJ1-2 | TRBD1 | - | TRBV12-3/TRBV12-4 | TGTGCCAGCAGTTTATGGGACAGACCCGGCTACACCTTC | CASSLWDRPGYTF
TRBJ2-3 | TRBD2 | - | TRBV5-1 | TGCGCCAGCAGCTTGGCTTCGACTAGCGGGAGTGCAGATACGCAGTATTTT | CASSLASTSGSADTQYF
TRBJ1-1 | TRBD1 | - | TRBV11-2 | TGTGCCAGCACCGAAGGGGACAGGAACACTGAAGCTTTCTTT | CASTEGDRNTEAFF
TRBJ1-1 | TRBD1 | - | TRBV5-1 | TGCGCCAGCAGGAACAGCCGGGACAGGGGGGCCCCGGTGAACACTGAAGCTTTCTTT | CASRNSRDRGAPVNTEAFF
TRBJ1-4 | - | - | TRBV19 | TGTGCCAGTAAAACAGGGATTAATGCTAATGAAAAACTGTTTTTT | CASKTGINANEKLFF
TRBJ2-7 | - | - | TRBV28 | TGTGCCAGCACCTCGGTGGTGTACGAGCAGTACTTC | CASTSVVYEQYF
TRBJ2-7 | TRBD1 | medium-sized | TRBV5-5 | TGTGCCAGCAGCTGGGGACAGGGGACTTCGGGAGAGCAGTACTTC | CASSWGQGTSGEQYF
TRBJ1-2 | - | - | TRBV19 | TGTGCCAGTAGTAGACCTTGGGCGACCTATGGCTACACCTTC | CASSRPWATYGYTF
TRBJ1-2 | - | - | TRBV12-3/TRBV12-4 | TGTGCCAGCAGTTCCAGATATGGCTACACCTTC | CASSSRYGYTF
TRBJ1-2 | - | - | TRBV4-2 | TGTGCCAGCAGCCAAGTCACGGCAGGGGCTAACTATGGCTACACCTTC | CASSQVTAGANYGYTF
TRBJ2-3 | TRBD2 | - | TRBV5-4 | TGTGCCAGCAGCTCCGCCCTTAGCGGGACCGCGCAGTATTTT | CASSSALSGTAQYF
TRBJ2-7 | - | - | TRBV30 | TGTGCCTGGAGTGAGAACAGCGGTTACGAGCAGTACTTC | CAWSENSGYEQYF
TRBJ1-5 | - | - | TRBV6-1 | TGTGCCAGCAGTGACAGGGAGGTGAGTCAGCCCCAGCATTTT | CASSDREVSQPQHF
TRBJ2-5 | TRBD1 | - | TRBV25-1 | TGTGCCAGCAGTGAAGGAACAGGGGACCAAGAGACCCAGTACTTC | CASSEGTGDQETQYF
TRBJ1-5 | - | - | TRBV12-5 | TGTGCTAGTGGTCCAACCCATACAGGGCTCCATCAGCCCCAGCATTTT | CASGPTHTGLHQPQHF
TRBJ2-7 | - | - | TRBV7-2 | TGTGCCAGCAGCCTAGCGACTCGTGGCCGTGAGGGGGCCTACGAGCAGTACTTC | CASSLATRGREGAYEQYF
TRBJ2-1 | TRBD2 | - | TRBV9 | TGTGCCAGCAGCGTAGCTTGGGGCGGGGGCAATGAGCAGTTCTTC | CASSVAWGGGNEQFF
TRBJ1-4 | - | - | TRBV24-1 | TGTGCCACCAGTGACCTACAGGGCCCCCATACGTTTGAAAAACTGTTTTTT | CATSDLQGPHTFEKLFF
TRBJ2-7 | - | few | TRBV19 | TGTGCCAGTAACACAGGGCTCGGCGAGCAGTACTTC | CASNTGLGEQYF
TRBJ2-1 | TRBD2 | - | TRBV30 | TGTGCCTGGAGTGTGACTAGCGGGACTGGTGAGCAGTTCTTC | CAWSVTSGTGEQFF
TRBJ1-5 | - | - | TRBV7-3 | TGTGCCAGCGCCCCGCCTACCGTAATCAAGCCCCAGCATTTT | CASAPPTVIKPQHF
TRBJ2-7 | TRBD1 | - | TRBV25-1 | TGTGCCAGCAGTGGGGAAAAGACAGGGGGGTCCTACGAGCAGTACTTC | CASSGEKTGGSYEQYF
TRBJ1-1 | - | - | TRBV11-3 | TGTGCCAGCAGCCGAACACCGGGAGAGAACACTGAAGCTTTCTTT | CASSRTPGENTEAFF
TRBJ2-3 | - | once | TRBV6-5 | TGTGCCAGCAGTCCACGTTCGGGCACAGATACGCAGTATTTT | CASSPRSGTDTQYF
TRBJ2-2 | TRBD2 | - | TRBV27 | TGTGCCAGCAGTCCCCTAGCGGGAGGGCGGACCGGGGAGCTGTTTTTT | CASSPLAGGRTGELFF
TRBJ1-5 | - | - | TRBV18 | TGTGCCAGCTCACCACGCGCGGGCAATCAGCCCCAGCATTTT | CASSPRAGNQPQHF